Shown below are 31 T cell receptor beta chains from a single sample sequenced in a study of blood T cell repertoires in COVID-19. Data came from immunoSEQ multiplex PCR; TCRdb stores just in-frame clones and leaves some out. The sample consists of tens of thousands of clones, more than 70% of them appearing once. Sequencing input: peripheral blood. The receptors stem from a man aged 45-60 years with COVID-19, enrolled during active disease.

V usage is TRBV6-5 and J usage is TRBJ1-3, with a possible D match to TRBD1 (6 bases). CDR3 length: 15 amino acids. With 6 bases removed from V and 0 bases from J, the gap between germline ends came to 12 bases. Germline lookup yields CDR1 MNHEY and CDR2 SVGAGI. CDR3 nucleotide sequence: TGTGCCAGCAGGGACGGACAGAGCTCTGGAAACACCATATATTTT. It codes for CASRDGQSSGNTIYF.

This clone is a singleton in its sample. The chain employs TRBV5-1 and TRBJ1-2; the match to TRBD1 covers 12 bases. The CDR3 is 15 residues long. With V trimmed by 4 bases and J by 4 bases, 5 bases remained unmatched. CDR1 is SGHRS, CDR2 YFSETQ, per germline. Here the CDR3 reads CASSPGTGGAYGYTF. The CDR3, as DNA: TGCGCCAGCAGCCCCGGGACAGGGGGCGCCTATGGCTACACCTTC.

CDR3: CASSPYGGISGELFF. CDR3 DNA: TGTGCCAGCAGCCCTTACGGGGGTATTAGCGGGGAGCTGTTTTTT. V gene TRBV7-9 combines with J gene TRBJ2-2, with D maybe TRBD2 (6 bases). This CDR3 is built from 15 residues. V dropped 5 bases and J dropped 7 bases, with 17 bases sitting between them. Germline CDR1 and CDR2: SEHNR and FQNEAQ (reference sequence). The full variable domain, in which reference TRBV7-9 and TRBJ2-2 provide the parts outside the CDR3, is DTGVSQNPRHKITKRGQNVTFRCDPISEHNRLYWYRQTLGQGPEFLTYFQNEAQLEKSRLLSDRFSAERPKGSFSTLEIQRTEQGDSAMYLCASSPYGGISGELFFGEGSRLTVL.

V and J are TRBV4-2 and TRBJ1-1, with 8 positions matching TRBD1. The junction had 7 bases not matched to a gene; V was cut back by 7 bases and J by 0 bases. The CDR3 runs to 15 residues. Per the germline V gene, CDR1 is LGHNA and CDR2 is YNFKEQ. CDR3 coding DNA: TGTGCCAGCATCGATCGGACAGGGATGAACACTGAAGCTTTCTTT. Its translation: CASIDRTGMNTEAFF.

The chain employs TRBV7-6 and TRBJ2-2; no definite D call. The germline V and J ends were trimmed by 0 bases and 7 bases, with 12 bases remaining between them. Looked up from germline, CDR1 is SGHVS and CDR2 is FNYEAQ. The CDR3 runs to 15 residues. The CDR3 DNA sequence: TGTGCCAGCAGCTTAGCTCCCAGGTTAGGCGGGGAGCTGTTTTTT. It encodes CASSLAPRLGGELFF.

This clone was seen once. The V gene is TRBV11-3, the J gene TRBJ1-3, with TRBD1 matching over 8 bases. This CDR3 has 13 residues. Trimming cost V 3 bases and J 9 bases; bases outside gene matches: 4. CDR1 is SGHNT, CDR2 YENEEA, per germline. CDR3 protein: CASSFDRGATIYF. The CDR3 coding sequence is TGTGCCAGCAGCTTCGACAGGGGAGCCACCATATATTTT. Full variable domain (remainder filled in from reference TRBV11-3 and TRBJ1-3): EAGVVQSPRYKIIEKKQPVAFWCNPISGHNTLYWYLQNLGQGPELLIRYENEEAVDDSQLPKDRFSAERLKGVDSTLKIQPAELGDSAVYLCASSFDRGATIYFGEGSWLTVV.

V gene TRBV7-8 combines with J gene TRBJ1-1, with unresolved D. The germline CDR1 and CDR2 sequences are SGHVS and FQNEAQ. The CDR3 has 15 amino acids. V lost 1 base to trimming and J lost 6 bases, with 15 bases between them. CDR3 residues: CASSLGHQVFAEAFF. The CDR3 nucleotides are TGTGCCAGCAGCTTAGGGCACCAGGTCTTCGCTGAAGCTTTCTTT.

V is TRBV3-1 (or the pseudogene TRBV3-2) and J is TRBJ1-2; a weak D match, TRBD1 (5 bases). The CDR3 loop spans 13 amino acids. Germline CDR1 reads LGHDT; CDR2 reads YNNKEL (reference sequence). Trimming took off 0 bases at V and 7 bases at J, with 9 bases between the two ends. CDR3 region: CASSQDRAAGYTF. In DNA form, the CDR3 reads TGTGCCAGCAGCCAAGACAGGGCGGCTGGCTACACCTTC.

This sequence joins TRBV10-3 and TRBJ1-6; D not resolved. The germline V gene encodes CDR1 ENHRY and CDR2 SYGVKD. The CDR3 is 14 residues long. The V gene lost 6 bases and the J gene lost 7 bases, with 13 bases spanning the gap. In nucleotides, the CDR3 is TGTGCCATCAGATCTAGCGCCGAAAATTCACCCCTCCACTTT. As protein: CAIRSSAENSPLHF.

V is TRBV5-4 and J is TRBJ2-7; 11 bases match TRBD1. The CDR3 contains 13 residues. The germline V gene has CDR1 SGHNT and CDR2 YYREEE (reference sequence). V lost 4 bases to trimming and J lost 6 bases; unmatched junction nucleotides: 3. The CDR3 is CASSEDRGREQYF. The CDR3 DNA reads as TGTGCCAGCAGCGAGGACAGGGGGCGCGAGCAGTACTTC.

This clone was counted once. The chain combines TRBV24-1 with TRBJ2-1, with no clear D. V was pared by 4 bases and J by 3 bases, with 18 bases between. Germline V gene lookup returns CDR1 KGHDR and CDR2 SFDVKD. CDR3 size: 17 residues. The CDR3 DNA follows: TGTGCCACCAGTGACCCCCCTACAGCCGCCGTCTACAATGAGCAGTTCTTC. Its protein is CATSDPPTAAVYNEQFF.

The chain is built from TRBV19 and TRBJ1-1, with D possibly matching TRBD1 (6 bases). The CDR3 covers 16 residues. Trimming took off 4 bases at V and 0 bases at J, with 15 bases between the two ends. Per germline, CDR1 LNHDA and CDR2 SQIVND (reference sequence). The CDR3, as DNA: TGTGCCAGTAGTACCCCCAAGGGGGGGGTGAACACTGAAGCTTTCTTT. It translates to CASSTPKGGVNTEAFF.

This chain connects TRBV29-1 to TRBJ2-1, with a tentative D call TRBD1 (6 bases). Per germline, CDR1 SQVTM and CDR2 ANQGSEA. V lost 8 bases and J lost 7, with 12 bases in between. This CDR3 spans 11 amino acids. CDR3 residues: CSYYRANEQFF. The CDR3 region has the DNA TGCAGCTACTACAGGGCGAATGAGCAGTTCTTC.

The table lists this clone with a count of one. This sequence joins TRBV28 and TRBJ2-1; TRBD2 agrees at 8 bases. Germline CDR1 MDHEN, CDR2 SYDVKM. Trimming took 7 bases from V and 2 from J; bases not matched to a gene: 7. CDR3 length: 15 amino acids. The CDR3 region is CASISGGPTYNEQFF. CDR3 nucleotides: TGTGCCAGCATAAGCGGGGGCCCCACCTACAATGAGCAGTTCTTC.

The chain couples TRBV5-1 to TRBJ2-3; D call uncertain. Germline CDR1 is SGHRS and CDR2 is YFSETQ. V gave up 4 bases and J gave up 0 bases, with 12 bases separating them. The CDR3 extends over 15 amino acids. For the CDR3, the DNA is TGCGCCAGCAGCCCAGGTCAGATTAGCACAGATACGCAGTATTTT. It specifies CASSPGQISTDTQYF.

The chain couples TRBV2 to TRBJ1-5, with TRBD1 matching 9 bases. Germline CDR1 reads SNHLY; CDR2 reads FYNNEI. The CDR3 runs 12 residues. The J segment lost 8 bases and the V segment lost 6 bases, leaving 2 bases of the junction unmatched. The CDR3 DNA sequence: TGTGCCAGCAGGGGACAGGGAAAGCCCCAGCATTTT. Translated, it gives CASRGQGKPQHF.

The CDR3 region has the DNA TGTGCCAGCACTGGAGGTGGCTACACCTTC. Translating it yields CASTGGGYTF. V gene TRBV2 combines with J gene TRBJ1-2, with D hard to call. This CDR3 has 10 residues. Germline V CDR1 and CDR2: SNHLY, FYNNEI. With 7 bases removed from V and 7 bases from J, the gap between germline ends came to 7 bases.

This clone was counted only a few times. The genes are TRBV21-1 and TRBJ2-7; the table calls TRBD2, which could not be checked here. TRBV21-1 is annotated as a pseudogene. The CDR3 consists of 16 residues. The CDR3 sequence: CASSEGGVSLCYEQYF. As DNA, the CDR3 is TGTGCCAGCTCGGAGGGGGGGGTATCCCTTTGCTACGAGCAGTACTTC.

This rearrangement joins TRBV6-5 to TRBJ1-5; 8 positions agree with TRBD1. The germline V gene encodes CDR1 MNHEY and CDR2 SVGAGI. After removal of 9 bases from V and 5 bases from J, the junction contained 6 bases not matched to a gene. The CDR3 sequence is 13 residues long. CDR3 bases: TGTGCCAGTTTGGACAGGGTTTATCAGCCCCAGCATTTT. It translates to CASLDRVYQPQHF.

The chain is built from TRBV4-1 and TRBJ1-2; no reliable D call. CDR1 MGHRA and CDR2 YSYEKL come from the germline V gene. This CDR3 region has 15 residues. Trimming cost V 0 bases and J 4 bases, with 12 bases left between them. CDR3 bases: TGCGCCAGCAGCCAAGATTTAAGAATACTCTATGGCTACACCTTC. Its protein is CASSQDLRILYGYTF.

The gene calls are TRBV7-8 and TRBJ2-5; D gene ambiguous. The CDR3 has 13 residues. The V gene lost 7 bases and the J gene lost 4 bases, with 13 bases spanning the gap. Germline CDR1 and CDR2: SGHVS and FQNEAQ. The chain's CDR3 is CASIMGQRETQYF. The CDR3 nucleotides are TGTGCCAGCATCATGGGCCAACGAGAGACCCAGTACTTC.

The CDR3 coding sequence is TGTGCCAGCAAACCCATCCGGGCCACTGAGGGTTCACCCCTCCACTTT. Protein sequence: CASKPIRATEGSPLHF. The V gene is TRBV21-1, the J gene TRBJ1-6. TRBV21-1 counts as a pseudogene. This CDR3 region has 16 residues.

V is TRBV5-4 and J is TRBJ2-7; TRBD2 aligns across 14 bases. The ends lost 3 bases at V and 0 bases at J; junction bases unmatched: 5. CDR1 and CDR2 from the germline V gene are SGHNT and YYREEE (reference sequence). This CDR3 region has 17 residues. The CDR3, as DNA: TGTGCCAGCAGCTACCGGACTAGCGGGGGGAGCTCCTACGAGCAGTACTTC. Protein product: CASSYRTSGGSSYEQYF.

The CDR3 sequence: CASSLGQMNTEAFF. Written as DNA, the CDR3 is TGCGCCAGCAGCTTAGGACAGATGAACACTGAAGCTTTCTTT. V gene TRBV5-1 combines with J gene TRBJ1-1; weak D call: TRBD1 (6 bases). The CDR3 consists of 14 residues. Germline assignment: CDR1 SGHRS and CDR2 YFSETQ. The germline V and J ends were trimmed by 2 bases and 0 bases, with 8 bases remaining between them. Complete variable domain (other parts from reference TRBV5-1 and TRBJ1-1): KAGVTQTPRYLIKTRGQQVTLSCSPISGHRSVSWYQQTPGQGLQFLFEYFSETQRNKGNFPGRFSGRQFSNSRSEMNVSTLELGDSALYLCASSLGQMNTEAFFGQGTRLTVV.

The genes are TRBV2 and TRBJ2-7; maybe TRBD2 (6 bases). Germline V lookup: CDR1 SNHLY, CDR2 FYNNEI. V dropped 0 bases and J dropped 0 bases, with 18 bases sitting between them. This CDR3 region has 18 residues. The CDR3 bases are TGTGCCAGCAGTGAAGCGTTATTTGCTGGGACTGACTCCTACGAGCAGTACTTC. Residues: CASSEALFAGTDSYEQYF.

This clone was found once. The chain couples TRBV7-8 to TRBJ2-7; 12 positions agree with TRBD1. The CDR3 loop spans 15 amino acids. J was trimmed by 6 bases and V by 4 bases; bases with no gene match: 7. Germline CDR1 is SGHVS and CDR2 is FQNEAQ. As DNA, the CDR3 is TGTGCCAGCAGCTCCCGGGACAGGGGGCTCTTCGAGCAGTACTTC. It is translated as CASSSRDRGLFEQYF.

The chain uses TRBV27 and TRBJ1-6; 9 positions agree with TRBD1. V lost 5 bases, J lost 0 bases, and 2 bases stayed unmatched. Germline V lookup: CDR1 MNHEY, CDR2 SMNVEV (reference sequence). The CDR3 extends over 16 amino acids. As DNA, the CDR3 is TGTGCCAGCAGTATACAGGGGGCCTCCTATAATTCACCCCTCCACTTT. It translates to CASSIQGASYNSPLHF.

Written as DNA, the CDR3 is TGTGCCAGCAGGTCGGACAGGGGTGATGAGCAGTTCTTC. Amino acids: CASRSDRGDEQFF. The chain has TRBV2 and TRBJ2-1; TRBD1 matches at 9 bases. With V trimmed by 6 bases and J by 8 bases, 5 bases remained unmatched. The CDR3 totals 13 residues. CDR1 SNHLY and CDR2 FYNNEI come from the germline V gene.

This chain links TRBV4-1 with TRBJ2-3, with unresolved D. The germline CDR1 and CDR2 sequences are MGHRA and YSYEKL. Trimming stripped 4 bases from V and 2 bases from J, with 7 bases between. The CDR3 is 13 amino acids. The CDR3 DNA reads as TGCGCCAGCAGCCTGTTAGACACAGATACGCAGTATTTT. It encodes CASSLLDTDTQYF.

This chain uses TRBV27 with TRBJ1-5; D is unclear. The CDR3 has 13 residues. The V gene's germline CDR1 is MNHEY and CDR2 SMNVEV (reference sequence). V was clipped by 5 bases and J by 3 bases, with 8 bases between them. This chain's CDR3 is CASSIQDNQPQHF. The CDR3 bases are TGTGCCAGCAGTATTCAGGACAATCAGCCCCAGCATTTT.

This sequence joins TRBV7-2 and TRBJ1-5; D possibly corresponds to TRBD1 (5 bases). V gave up 1 base and J gave up 4 bases, with 11 bases separating them. This CDR3 is 15 amino acids long. The germline CDR1 and CDR2 sequences are SGHTA and FQGNSA. Here the CDR3 DNA reads TGTGCCAGCAGCTTAGTACGGGGGGAGAATCAGCCCCAGCATTTT. Translating it yields CASSLVRGENQPQHF.